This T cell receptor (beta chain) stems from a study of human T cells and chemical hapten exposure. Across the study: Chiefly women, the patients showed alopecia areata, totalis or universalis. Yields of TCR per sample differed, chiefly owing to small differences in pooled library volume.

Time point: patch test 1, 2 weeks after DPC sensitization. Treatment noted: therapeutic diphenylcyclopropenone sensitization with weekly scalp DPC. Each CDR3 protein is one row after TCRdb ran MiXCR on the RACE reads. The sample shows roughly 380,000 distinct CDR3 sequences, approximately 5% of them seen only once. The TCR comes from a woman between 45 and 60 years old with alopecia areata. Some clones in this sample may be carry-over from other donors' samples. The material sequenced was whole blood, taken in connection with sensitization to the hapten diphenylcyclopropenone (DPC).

The CDR3 region is CASSFLPDTQYF. In DNA, the CDR3 is TGTGCCAGCAGTTTTCTCCCAGATACGCAGTATTTT. The chain employs TRBV12-3 or TRBV12-4 and TRBJ2-3; unclear D gene. V was pared by 3 bases and J by 4 bases, with 5 bases between. This CDR3 is 12 amino acids long.